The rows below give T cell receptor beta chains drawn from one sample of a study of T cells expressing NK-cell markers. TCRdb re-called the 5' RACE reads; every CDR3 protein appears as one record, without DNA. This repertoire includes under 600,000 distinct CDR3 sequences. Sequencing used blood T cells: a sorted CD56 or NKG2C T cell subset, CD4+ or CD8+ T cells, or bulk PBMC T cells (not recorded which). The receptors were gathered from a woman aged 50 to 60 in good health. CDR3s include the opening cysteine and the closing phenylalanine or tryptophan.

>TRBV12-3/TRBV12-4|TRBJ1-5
CASRRTGQTQHF
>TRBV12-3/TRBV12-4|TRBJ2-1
CASRSRASNNEQFF
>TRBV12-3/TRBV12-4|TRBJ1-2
CASSLAVLVNYGYTF
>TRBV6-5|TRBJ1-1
CASSLRPGKAFF
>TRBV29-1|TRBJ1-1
CSVFLKADTEAFF
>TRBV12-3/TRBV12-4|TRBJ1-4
CASSFSGFPEKLFF
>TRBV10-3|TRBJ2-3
CAISESVRTDTQYF
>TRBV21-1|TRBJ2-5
CASSKEEWSGSGETQYF
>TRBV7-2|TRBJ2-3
CASSSGQGNTDTQYF
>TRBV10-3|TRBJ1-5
CATLEGAGNQPQHF
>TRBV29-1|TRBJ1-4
CSVDKTGMREKLFF
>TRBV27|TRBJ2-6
CASSLAGPPFSGANVLTF
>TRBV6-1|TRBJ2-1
CASSALGGGNNEQFF
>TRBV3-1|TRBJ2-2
CASSHGSLKTGELFF
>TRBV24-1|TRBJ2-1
CATSTSGLNEQFF
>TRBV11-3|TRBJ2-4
CASSLALDRVGKNIQYF
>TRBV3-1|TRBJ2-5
CASSLRDLSGREETQYF
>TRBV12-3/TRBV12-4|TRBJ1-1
CASSFMSDTEAFF
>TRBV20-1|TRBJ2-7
CSARVSARTGGREQYF
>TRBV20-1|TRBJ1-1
CSARVNRDTEAFF
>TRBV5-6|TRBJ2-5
CASSSTLISLQETQYF
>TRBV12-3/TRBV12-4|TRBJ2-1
CASSRQRKNNEQFF
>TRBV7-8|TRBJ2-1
CASTPLAGGRYNEQFF
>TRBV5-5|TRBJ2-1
CASSLVLAGGTYNEQFF
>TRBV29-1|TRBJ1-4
CSVRDPGGKLFF
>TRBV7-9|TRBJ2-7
CASRSGAGGWEQYF
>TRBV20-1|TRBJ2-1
CSARDRPTPYNEQFF
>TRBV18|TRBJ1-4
CASSPKADEKLFF
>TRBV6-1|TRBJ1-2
CASSVRGSNYGYTF
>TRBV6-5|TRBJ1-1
CASRDVGEAFF
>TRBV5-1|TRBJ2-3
CASSLGYRGVTDTQYF
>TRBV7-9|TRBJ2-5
CASSSPLAGETQYF
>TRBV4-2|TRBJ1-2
CASSQDLGYTF
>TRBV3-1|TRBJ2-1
CASSQDRGLPNEQFF
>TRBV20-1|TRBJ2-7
CSARVLAGVAEQYF
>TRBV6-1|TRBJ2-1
CASSEGQGHHNEQFF
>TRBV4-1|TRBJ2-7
CASSVYTGGTYEQYF
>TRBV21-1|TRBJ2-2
CARLGWNTGELFF
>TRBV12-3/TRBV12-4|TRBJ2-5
CASSLASGRLQAQYF
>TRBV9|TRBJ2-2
CASSVGLADLRGYSGELFF
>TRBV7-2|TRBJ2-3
CASSPTSGASTDTQYF
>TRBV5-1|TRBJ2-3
CASSFPRTGSTDTQYF